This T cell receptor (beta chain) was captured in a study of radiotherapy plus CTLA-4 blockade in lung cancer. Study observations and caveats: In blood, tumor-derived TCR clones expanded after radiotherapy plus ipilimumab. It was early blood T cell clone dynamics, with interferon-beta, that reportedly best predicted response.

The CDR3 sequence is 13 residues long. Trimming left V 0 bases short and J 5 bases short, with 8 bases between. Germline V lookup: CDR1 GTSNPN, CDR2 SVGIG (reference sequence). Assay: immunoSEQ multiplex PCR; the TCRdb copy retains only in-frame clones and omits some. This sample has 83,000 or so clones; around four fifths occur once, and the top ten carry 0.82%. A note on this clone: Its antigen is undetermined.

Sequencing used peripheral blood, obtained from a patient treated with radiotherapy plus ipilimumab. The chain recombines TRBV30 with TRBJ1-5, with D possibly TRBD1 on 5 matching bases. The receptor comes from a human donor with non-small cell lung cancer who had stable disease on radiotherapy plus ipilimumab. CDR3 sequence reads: CAWSVLTDQPQHF. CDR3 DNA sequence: TGTGCCTGGAGTGTACTGACAGATCAGCCCCAGCATTTT.